The 30 T cell receptor beta chains reported below all come from one sample, sequenced in a study of shared clonotypes between healthy human individuals. Clones were read by immunoSEQ multiplex PCR, and TCRdb kept only the in-frame ones, dropping some. The sample records approximately 500,000 clones, 70% to 85% being singletons. Material: PBMCs. These receptor sequences come from a woman in her 40s in good health. Some clones in this sample may be carry-over from other donors' samples.

This clone appeared a single time. The rearrangement links TRBV7-3 to TRBJ2-5; 7 positions agree with TRBD1. Germline-derived CDR1 and CDR2 are SGHTA and FQGTGA. V lost 5 bases to trimming and J lost 5 bases; unmatched junction nucleotides: 5. The CDR3 spans 13 residues. CDR3 bases: TGTGCCAGCAGCCCAGGGGGTTGGGAGACCCAGTACTTC. Protein sequence: CASSPGGWETQYF.

The CDR3 reads CASSLYGETQYF. CDR3 sequence (DNA): TGTGCCAGCAGCTTGTACGGGGAGACCCAGTACTTC. This chain joins TRBV7-2 and TRBJ2-5; D is uncertain. Trimming cost V 3 bases and J 5 bases, with 7 bases left between them. Germline V gene data show CDR1 as SGHTA and CDR2 as FQGNSA. The length of the CDR3 is 12 residues.

This rearrangement joins TRBV7-3 to TRBJ2-1; D possibly uses TRBD1 or TRBD2 (5 bases each). Deletions cut 5 bases from V and 4 bases from J, with 18 bases between. The V gene's germline CDR1 is SGHTA and CDR2 FQGTGA. The CDR3 covers 16 residues. CDR3 bases: TGTGCCAGCAGCCTCCTCACGGGGACCACATACAATGAGCAGTTCTTC. Translation: CASSLLTGTTYNEQFF. Full variable domain (rest looked up from reference TRBV7-3 and TRBJ2-1): GAGVSQTPSNKVTEKGKYVELRCDPISGHTALYWYRQSLGQGPEFLIYFQGTGAADDSGLPNDRFFAVRPEGSVSTLKIQRTERGDSAVYLCASSLLTGTTYNEQFFGPGTRLTVL.

There are a few counts of this clone. V and J are TRBV19 and TRBJ2-5; the D gene is possibly TRBD1 (6 bases). The CDR3 has 14 amino acids. V shed 6 bases and J shed 4 bases, with 15 bases lying between them. In germline, CDR1 is LNHDA, CDR2 SQIVND (reference sequence). CDR3 in DNA: TGTGCCAGTAGAGCTACAGGGTCGGGAGAGACCCAGTACTTC. Its protein product is CASRATGSGETQYF.

This clone appeared a single time. CDR3 loop: CASSARAGEQETQYF. The DNA of the CDR3 is TGTGCCAGCAGCGCCCGGGCCGGGGAACAGGAGACCCAGTACTTC. The chain links TRBV9 to TRBJ2-5; perhaps TRBD2 as D (5 bases). This CDR3 has 15 amino acids. Trimming shortened V by 3 bases and J by 5 bases, and 17 bases separated the two germline ends. CDR1 is SGDLS and CDR2 is YYNGEE in the germline V gene.

This chain uses TRBV6-1 with TRBJ2-2; 8 positions agree with TRBD1. The junction had 8 bases not matched to a gene; V was cut back by 3 bases and J by 2 bases. Germline CDR1 is MNHNS and CDR2 is SASEGT. This CDR3 spans 17 amino acids. Written as DNA, the CDR3 is TGTGCCAGCAGTGAGGTTGCAGGGGGCTTTAACACCGGGGAGCTGTTTTTT. This gives the protein CASSEVAGGFNTGELFF.

CDR3 protein: CASSGIGLDSYEQYF. CDR3 bases: TGTGCCAGCAGTGGGATAGGACTGGACTCCTACGAGCAGTACTTC. The chain recombines TRBV6-1 with TRBJ2-7, with D maybe TRBD2 (5 bases). The germline V gene has CDR1 MNHNS and CDR2 SASEGT. The CDR3 consists of 15 residues. Trimming pared 4 bases from V and 0 bases from J, leaving 13 bases between.

This clone was counted a single time. J is TRBJ2-7 and V is TRBV30; 8 nucleotides line up with TRBD2. V gave up 3 bases and J gave up 5 bases; unmatched junction bases: 6. Germline assignment: CDR1 GTSNPN and CDR2 SVGIG (reference sequence). The CDR3 contains 13 residues. CDR3 in amino acids: CAWRKAGADEQYF. The CDR3 bases are TGTGCCTGGAGAAAAGCGGGAGCGGACGAGCAGTACTTC.

This sequence joins TRBV19 and TRBJ1-1; D may be TRBD1 (6 bases). V was pared by 8 bases and J by 8 bases, with 18 bases between. Germline loops: CDR1 LNHDA, CDR2 SQIVND (reference sequence). CDR3 length equals 13 residues. In DNA, the CDR3 is TGTGCCAGTTCGCCCTACACGGGGGCGGAAGCTTTCTTT. It translates to CASSPYTGAEAFF.

This clone came up once. The rearrangement links TRBV7-3 to TRBJ2-5; the D gene could be TRBD1 or TRBD2 (5 bases each). The CDR3 is 13 residues long. The ends were cut back, 3 bases at V and 7 bases at J, with 12 bases in the middle. Germline CDR1 reads SGHTA; CDR2 reads FQGTGA. The CDR3 region is CASSFSPGGTQYF. The DNA of the CDR3 is TGTGCCAGCAGCTTCAGCCCTGGGGGGACCCAGTACTTC.

This chain connects TRBV14 to TRBJ2-1, with 12 bases aligning to TRBD2. CDR1 is SGHDN and CDR2 is FVKESK in the germline V gene. V trimming: 4 bases; J trimming: 10 bases; junction bases outside the gene matches: 8. The CDR3 has 15 amino acids. CDR3 residues: CASSLGTSGLGEQFF. The CDR3 coding sequence is TGTGCCAGCAGCCTCGGGACTAGCGGGTTGGGGGAGCAGTTCTTC. Using reference TRBV14 and TRBJ2-1 for the parts outside the CDR3, the full variable domain is EAGVTQFPSHSVIEKGQTVTLRCDPISGHDNLYWYRRVMGKEIKFLLHFVKESKQDESGMPNNRFLAERTGGTYSTLKVQPAELEDSGVYFCASSLGTSGLGEQFFGPGTRLTVL.

The gene calls are TRBV5-1 and TRBJ1-3; 7 bases agree with TRBD1. The J segment lost 3 bases and the V segment lost 4 bases, leaving 7 bases of the junction unmatched. This CDR3 is built from 15 residues. The V gene's germline CDR1 is SGHRS and CDR2 YFSETQ. This chain's CDR3 is CASSTGTVGGNTIYF. The CDR3 DNA follows: TGCGCCAGCAGCACCGGGACAGTGGGTGGAAACACCATATATTTT.

The chain carries TRBV7-3 and TRBJ2-5; 7 nucleotides match TRBD2. This CDR3 is 17 amino acids long. The trim removed 4 bases at V and 4 bases at J, leaving 15 bases unmatched. CDR1 SGHTA and CDR2 FQGTGA come from the germline V gene. The CDR3 spells CASSSLNKLALLETQYF. As DNA, the CDR3 is TGTGCCAGCAGCTCCCTAAATAAACTAGCGCTCCTAGAGACCCAGTACTTC.

The chain uses TRBV27 and TRBJ1-2; the D is unclear. Trimming took 1 base from V and 3 from J, leaving 9 bases between them. From germline, CDR1 is MNHEY and CDR2 SMNVEV (reference sequence). This CDR3 contains 14 residues. Written as DNA, the CDR3 is TGTGCCAGCAGTTTATATGCCCGCGACTATGGCTACACCTTC. Translated, it gives CASSLYARDYGYTF.

J is TRBJ2-3 and V is TRBV6-4, with D possibly matching TRBD2 (6 bases). The V end lost 2 bases, the J end lost 2 bases, and 14 bases lay between the germline ends. CDR1 is MRHNA and CDR2 is SNTAGT in the germline V gene. The CDR3 consists of 16 residues. In nucleotides, the CDR3 is TGTGCCAGCAGTGACGGAGGGTCCCGGACCACAGATACGCAGTATTTT. This translates into CASSDGGSRTTDTQYF.

This clone appeared many times. The chain employs TRBV5-1 and TRBJ2-7, with 13 bases lining up with TRBD2. The junction had 3 bases not matched to a gene; V was cut back by 0 bases and J by 12 bases. The CDR3 is 13 amino acids. The germline gives CDR1 SGHRS, CDR2 YFSETQ. CDR3 nucleotides: TGCGCCAGCAGCTTGGCCGGGACTAGCGGGACGTACTTC. Translating it yields CASSLAGTSGTYF.

With respect to this clone: Other DNA sequences within the sample encode an identical CDR3. The chain has TRBV5-4 and TRBJ2-1; TRBD2 aligns across 10 bases. CDR3 length equals 15 residues. Germline V lookup: CDR1 SGHNT, CDR2 YYREEE (reference sequence). After removal of 2 bases from V and 4 bases from J, the junction contained 3 bases not matched to a gene. In nucleotides, the CDR3 is TGTGCCAGCAGCTTAAGCGGGAGGGCTTACAATGAGCAGTTCTTC. Its protein product is CASSLSGRAYNEQFF.

J is TRBJ2-1 and V is TRBV4-3, with unresolved D. Trimming removed 2 bases from V and 4 bases from J, with 6 bases in between. The germline gives CDR1 LGHNA, CDR2 YSLEER. The CDR3 is made up of 13 amino acids. The CDR3 DNA is TGCGCCAGCAGCCAAACATTGTACAATGAGCAGTTCTTC. Its protein product is CASSQTLYNEQFF.

The chain joins TRBV19 to TRBJ2-7; D is perhaps TRBD1 or TRBD2 (7 bases each). The V gene lost 3 bases and the J gene lost 6 bases, with 12 bases spanning the gap. Germline CDR1 and CDR2: LNHDA and SQIVND (reference sequence). The CDR3 totals 13 residues. The CDR3 loop reads CASSMGGTVEQYF. CDR3 nucleotides: TGTGCCAGTAGTATGGGAGGGACAGTCGAGCAGTACTTC. Based on the CDR3 plus reference TRBV19 and TRBJ2-7, the full variable domain is DGGITQSPKYLFRKEGQNVTLSCEQNLNHDAMYWYRQDPGQGLRLIYYSQIVNDFQKGDIAEGYSVSREKKESFPLTVTSAQKNPTAFYLCASSMGGTVEQYFGPGTRLTVT.

V and J are TRBV2 and TRBJ1-1; tentatively, D is TRBD1 (5 bases). V dropped 4 bases and J dropped 4 bases, with 16 bases sitting between them. In germline, CDR1 is SNHLY, CDR2 FYNNEI. There are 15 residues in the CDR3. The DNA of the CDR3 is TGTGCCAGCAGTGGTAGGGCAGGGTGGGCCACTGAAGCTTTCTTT. This translates into CASSGRAGWATEAFF.

This clone has more than one count but fewer than ten. V and J are TRBV11-2 and TRBJ2-2; 8 bases are shared with TRBD1. V lost 7 bases to trimming and J lost 0 bases; unmatched junction nucleotides: 10. The V gene's germline CDR1 is SGHAT and CDR2 FQNNGV. The CDR3 extends over 17 amino acids. The CDR3, as DNA: TGTGCCAGCACCCCCCCCGGACAGGGCTCGAACACCGGGGAGCTGTTTTTT. Residues: CASTPPGQGSNTGELFF.

The V gene is TRBV30, the J gene TRBJ2-3; D is perhaps TRBD1 (6 bases). Germline CDR1 is GTSNPN and CDR2 is SVGIG (reference sequence). This CDR3 comprises 11 residues. V shed 3 bases and J shed 10 bases, with 11 bases lying between them. CDR3 coding DNA: TGTGCCTGGAGCCAGACAGGTGCGCAGTATTTT. Translation gives CAWSQTGAQYF. The variable domain in full, completed from reference TRBV30 and TRBJ2-3, reads SQTIHQWPATLVQPVGSPLSLECTVEGTSNPNLYWYRQAAGRGLQLLFYSVGIGQISSEVPQNLSASRPQDRQFILSSKKLLLSDSGFYLCAWSQTGAQYFGPGTRLTVL.

This clone was detected ten times or more. The chain employs TRBV4-1 and TRBJ2-1; either TRBD1 or TRBD2 may fit D (5 bases each). This CDR3 is built from 17 residues. The V gene's germline CDR1 is MGHRA and CDR2 YSYEKL. Trimming cost V 4 bases and J 0 bases, with 16 bases left between them. Here the CDR3 reads CASSPYGTVSSYNEQFF. DNA for the CDR3: TGCGCCAGCAGCCCATACGGGACGGTAAGCTCCTACAATGAGCAGTTCTTC.

The chain joins TRBV5-1 to TRBJ2-3; 8 positions match TRBD2. The germline V gene encodes CDR1 SGHRS and CDR2 YFSETQ. The CDR3 has 15 amino acids. The V and J ends lost 4 bases and 3 bases, in that order; junction bases with no gene match: 7. CDR3 in DNA: TGCGCCAGCAGCCCCAAGCGGGAGACGACAGATACGCAGTATTTT. Its translation: CASSPKRETTDTQYF.

The gene calls are TRBV29-1 and TRBJ1-2; D is unclear. V was pared by 1 base and J by 5 bases, with 8 bases between. Germline V gives CDR1 SQVTM, CDR2 ANQGSEA. The CDR3 covers 12 residues. The CDR3 region is CSVEGLGYGYTF. As DNA, the CDR3 is TGCAGCGTTGAAGGGCTGGGTTATGGCTACACCTTC.

The chain carries TRBV7-6 and TRBJ2-7; 7 bases fit TRBD1. V lost 5 bases and J lost 6; bases outside the gene matches: 7. The CDR3 is 13 amino acids. CDR1 SGHVS and CDR2 FNYEAQ come from the germline V gene. The CDR3 coding sequence is TGTGCCAGCAGCCCGGGACAGCTTACCGAGCAGTACTTC. Amino acid sequence: CASSPGQLTEQYF.

This clone has only a few counts. The chain employs TRBV30 and TRBJ1-2; tentative D call: TRBD1 (6 bases). The CDR3 loop spans 14 amino acids. V was pared by 1 base and J by 0 bases, with 9 bases between. The germline gives CDR1 GTSNPN, CDR2 SVGIG (reference sequence). The CDR3 sequence: CAWSGWDTNYGYTF. The DNA of the CDR3 is TGTGCCTGGAGTGGATGGGACACTAACTATGGCTACACCTTC. Filled out from reference TRBV30 and TRBJ1-2, the complete variable domain reads SQTIHQWPATLVQPVGSPLSLECTVEGTSNPNLYWYRQAAGRGLQLLFYSVGIGQISSEVPQNLSASRPQDRQFILSSKKLLLSDSGFYLCAWSGWDTNYGYTFGSGTRLTVV.

The chain is built from TRBV10-2 and TRBJ2-7; D is uncertain. V lost 0 bases to trimming and J lost 10 bases, with 16 bases between them. The CDR3 loop spans 14 amino acids. The germline gives CDR1 WSHSY, CDR2 SAAADI. This CDR3 reads CASSESHTDECQYF. The CDR3 DNA reads as TGCGCCAGCAGTGAGTCCCATACGGACGAGTGCCAGTACTTC.

This rearrangement joins TRBV4-2 to TRBJ2-2; D uncertain. This CDR3 region has 15 residues. The ends were cut back, 4 bases at V and 4 bases at J, with 13 bases in the middle. Germline V lookup: CDR1 LGHNA, CDR2 YNFKEQ. CDR3 nucleotide sequence: TGTGCCAGCAGCCCCCTCCTGGGCGGCACCGGGGAGCTGTTTTTT. It codes for CASSPLLGGTGELFF.

This clone was seen a handful of times. The J gene is TRBJ1-2, the V gene TRBV6-1, with 7 bases matching TRBD1. The CDR3 consists of 13 residues. Germline V gene lookup returns CDR1 MNHNS and CDR2 SASEGT. Unmatched junction bases numbered 7, after V lost 7 bases and J lost 5 bases. The CDR3 nucleotides are TGTGCCAGCAATTCGGGACAGTTTTATGGCTACACCTTC. It yields the protein CASNSGQFYGYTF.